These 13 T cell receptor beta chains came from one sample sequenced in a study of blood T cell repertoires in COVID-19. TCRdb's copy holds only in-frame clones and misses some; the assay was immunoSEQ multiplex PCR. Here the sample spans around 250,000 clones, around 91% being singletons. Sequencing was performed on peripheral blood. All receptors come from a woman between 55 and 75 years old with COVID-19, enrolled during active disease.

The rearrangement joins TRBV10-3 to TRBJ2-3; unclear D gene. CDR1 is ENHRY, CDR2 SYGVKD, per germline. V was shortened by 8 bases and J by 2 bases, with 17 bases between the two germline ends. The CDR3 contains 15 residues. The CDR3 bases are TGTGCCATCTCTTTTAGTGGGCAGCACACAGATACGCAGTATTTT. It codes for CAISFSGQHTDTQYF.

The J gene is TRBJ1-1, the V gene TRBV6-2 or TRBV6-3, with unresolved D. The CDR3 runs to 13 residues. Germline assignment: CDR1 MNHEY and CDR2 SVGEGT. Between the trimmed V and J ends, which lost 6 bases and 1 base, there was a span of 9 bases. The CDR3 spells CASSPPRNTEAFF. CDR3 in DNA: TGTGCCAGCAGCCCCCCCAGGAACACTGAAGCTTTCTTT.

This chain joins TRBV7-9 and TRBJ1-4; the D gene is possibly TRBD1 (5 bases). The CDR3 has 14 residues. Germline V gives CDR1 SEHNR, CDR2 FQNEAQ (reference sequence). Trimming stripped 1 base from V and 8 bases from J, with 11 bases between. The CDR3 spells CASSLGGGVEKLFF. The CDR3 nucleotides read TGTGCCAGCAGCTTAGGTGGAGGGGTCGAAAAACTGTTTTTT.

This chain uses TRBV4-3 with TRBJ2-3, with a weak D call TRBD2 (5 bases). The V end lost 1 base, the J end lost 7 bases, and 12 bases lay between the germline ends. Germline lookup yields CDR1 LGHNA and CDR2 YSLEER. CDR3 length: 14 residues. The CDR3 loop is CASSQGFLANTQYF. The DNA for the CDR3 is TGCGCCAGCAGCCAAGGCTTCTTAGCGAATACGCAGTATTTT.

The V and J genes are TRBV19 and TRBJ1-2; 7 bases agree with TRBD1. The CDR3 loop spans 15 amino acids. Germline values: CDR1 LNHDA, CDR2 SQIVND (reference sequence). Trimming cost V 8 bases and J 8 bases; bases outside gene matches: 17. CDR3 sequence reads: CASFTGQSPPRGYTF. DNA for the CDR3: TGTGCCAGTTTCACGGGACAGTCCCCCCCGAGGGGCTACACCTTC.

In nucleotides, the CDR3 is TGTGCCAGCAGCTTAGCGGCGACTAGCACAGATACGCAGTATTTT. This gives the protein CASSLAATSTDTQYF. V and J are TRBV11-3 and TRBJ2-3, with D unresolved. The CDR3 consists of 15 residues. Trimming cost V 1 base and J 0 bases, with 8 bases left between them. Germline CDR1 is SGHNT and CDR2 is YENEEA.

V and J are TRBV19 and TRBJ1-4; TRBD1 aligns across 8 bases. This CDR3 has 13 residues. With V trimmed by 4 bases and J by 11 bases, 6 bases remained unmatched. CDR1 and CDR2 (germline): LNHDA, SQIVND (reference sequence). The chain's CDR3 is CASSNEQGGKLFF. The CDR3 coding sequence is TGTGCCAGTAGTAATGAACAGGGGGGTAAACTGTTTTTT.

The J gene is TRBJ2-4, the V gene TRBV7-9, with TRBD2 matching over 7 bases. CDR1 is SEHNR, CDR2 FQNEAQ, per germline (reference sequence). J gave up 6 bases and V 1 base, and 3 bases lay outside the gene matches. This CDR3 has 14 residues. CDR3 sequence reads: CASSLDGGRNIQYF. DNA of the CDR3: TGTGCCAGCAGCTTAGACGGGGGGAGAAACATTCAGTACTTC. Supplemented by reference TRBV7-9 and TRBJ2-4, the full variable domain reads DTGVSQNPRHKITKRGQNVTFRCDPISEHNRLYWYRQTLGQGPEFLTYFQNEAQLEKSRLLSDRFSAERPKGSFSTLEIQRTEQGDSAMYLCASSLDGGRNIQYFGAGTRLSVL.

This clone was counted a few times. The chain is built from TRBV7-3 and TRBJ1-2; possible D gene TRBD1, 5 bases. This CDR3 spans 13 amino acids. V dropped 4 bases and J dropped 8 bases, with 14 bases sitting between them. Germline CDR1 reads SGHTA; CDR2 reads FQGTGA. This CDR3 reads CASSSDSIGGYTF. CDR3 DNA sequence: TGTGCCAGCAGCTCCGACAGCATCGGGGGCTACACCTTC. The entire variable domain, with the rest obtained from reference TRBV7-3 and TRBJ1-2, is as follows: GAGVSQTPSNKVTEKGKYVELRCDPISGHTALYWYRQSLGQGPEFLIYFQGTGAADDSGLPNDRFFAVRPEGSVSTLKIQRTERGDSAVYLCASSSDSIGGYTFGSGTRLTVV.

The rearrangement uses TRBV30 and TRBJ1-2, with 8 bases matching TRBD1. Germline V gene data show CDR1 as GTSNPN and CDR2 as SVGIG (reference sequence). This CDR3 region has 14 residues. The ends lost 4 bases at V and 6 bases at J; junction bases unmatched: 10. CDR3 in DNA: TGTGCCTGGATAATCGGGACAGGAGCGGATGGCTACACCTTC. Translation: CAWIIGTGADGYTF.

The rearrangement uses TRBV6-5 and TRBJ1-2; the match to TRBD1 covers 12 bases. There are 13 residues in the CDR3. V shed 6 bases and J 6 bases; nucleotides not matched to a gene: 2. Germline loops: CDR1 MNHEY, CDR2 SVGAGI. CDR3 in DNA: TGTGCCAGCAGGGGACAGGGGGCCGATGGCTACACCTTC. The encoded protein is CASRGQGADGYTF.

The DNA for the CDR3 is TGTGCCAGCAGGGGACAGGGCGGAACTGAAGCTTTCTTT. Translating gives CASRGQGGTEAFF. The rearrangement uses TRBV6-5 and TRBJ1-1, with 9 positions matching TRBD1. The CDR3 contains 13 residues. V was pared by 6 bases and J by 5 bases, with 4 bases of the junction left unmatched. Looked up from germline, CDR1 is MNHEY and CDR2 is SVGAGI.

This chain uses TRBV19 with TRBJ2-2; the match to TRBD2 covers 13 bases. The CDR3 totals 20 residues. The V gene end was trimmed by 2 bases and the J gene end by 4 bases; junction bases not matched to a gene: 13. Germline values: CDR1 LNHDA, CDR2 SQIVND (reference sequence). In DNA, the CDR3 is TGTGCCAGTAGTATAATACCGGGACTAGCGGGGACCCAGACCACCGGGGAGCTGTTTTTT. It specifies CASSIIPGLAGTQTTGELFF.